The 3 T cell receptor beta chains listed next were all sequenced from one sample in a study of shared clonotypes between healthy human individuals (dated by TCRdb to 2020 to 2022). The library was obtained by the immunoSEQ multiplex PCR assay. As stored in TCRdb, this immuneACCESS dataset retains in-frame rearrangements with V and J assigned. A fraction of the clones does not appear; measured against another copy, unresolved V genes explain less than half of the discrepancy, and the remainder lacks a known reason. The sample yields about 180,000 clones; 90% to 95% were counted once. The ten most abundant clones make up 0.067% of the sample. Sequenced sample: naive CD4+ T cells sorted from blood. The label giving this sample's cell subset or site can be read as: CD45RA+ positively selected. These receptors came from a woman aged 30 to 39 in good health.

The chain is built from TRBV18 and TRBJ2-3; TRBD2 is a possible D gene (6 bases). Trimming shortened V by 1 base and J by 2 bases, and 16 bases separated the two germline ends. The CDR3 covers 17 residues. Per the germline V gene, CDR1 is KGHSH and CDR2 is LQKENI. This chain's CDR3 is CASSPRRDSQNTDTQYF. In DNA form, the CDR3 reads TGTGCCAGCTCACCACGGAGGGACTCGCAAAACACAGATACGCAGTATTTT. The full variable domain, rest sourced from reference TRBV18 and TRBJ2-3, is NAGVMQNPRHLVRRRGQEARLRCSPMKGHSHVYWYRQLPEEGLKFMVYLQKENIIDESGMPKERFSAEFPKEGPSILRIQQVVRGDSAAYFCASSPRRDSQNTDTQYFGPGTRLTVL.

The chain combines TRBV28 with TRBJ2-1; no clear D gene. Trimming stripped 6 bases from V and 2 bases from J, with 14 bases between. Germline loops: CDR1 MDHEN, CDR2 SYDVKM. This CDR3 has 15 residues. CDR3 sequence reads: CASSGSGLAYNEQFF. The DNA for the CDR3 is TGTGCCAGCAGCGGGTCGGGTCTCGCCTACAATGAGCAGTTCTTC.

V gene TRBV28 combines with J gene TRBJ2-7, with no clear D. V lost 3 bases to trimming and J lost 2 bases, with 8 bases between them. CDR3 length equals 13 residues. Germline CDR1 reads MDHEN; CDR2 reads SYDVKM. The CDR3 region is CASSFAPAYEQYF. DNA of the CDR3: TGTGCCAGCAGTTTTGCCCCAGCCTACGAGCAGTACTTC.